This T cell receptor (beta chain) was recorded in a study of T cell repertoires in cytomegalovirus infection. Across the study: Matching HLA type and CMV infection were both indicated by public TCR beta signatures. The study's findings and limits: The study found HLA-C-restricted CMV-specific TCR beta clonotypes dominating the ex vivo response.

This clonotype was detected many times. Its antigen is undetermined. This CDR3 contains 17 residues. Germline assignment: CDR1 MGHRA and CDR2 YSYEKL. V was clipped by 2 bases and J by 3 bases, with 19 bases between them. TCRdb recomputed calls from the reads with MiXCR, one row per CDR3 protein. The table includes about 320,000 distinct CDR3 sequences, 9% to 9.5% detected once. Sequencing was carried out using PBMCs. The J gene is TRBJ1-1, the V gene TRBV4-1; D gene unclear. This TCR was sampled from a human donor in good health (CMV status not recorded). Some clones in this sample may be carry-over from other donors' samples. CDR3 nucleotide sequence: TGCGCCAGCAGCCAACCGGTTGTCGGGGTGGAGTACACTGAAGCTTTCTTT. This gives the protein CASSQPVVGVEYTEAFF.